This T cell receptor beta chain was sequenced during a study of T cells in localized non-small cell lung cancer. Notes on the study in general: Paired adjacent lung recovered a median around 52 of the top 100 tumor clones. Those with higher blood T cell density had longer overall survival.

Note on this clone: Antigen unknown.

Data came from immunoSEQ multiplex PCR; TCRdb stores just in-frame clones and leaves some out. The table shows 20,000 to 25,000 clones, with 80% to 90% occurring only once. Between the trimmed V and J ends, which lost 2 bases and 3 bases, there was a span of 13 bases. The CDR3 covers 15 residues. CDR1 is MNHEY and CDR2 is SVGAGI in the germline V gene. The TCR was taken from a male donor aged 60 or older with stage I squamous cell lung carcinoma. The sample here was peripheral blood, taken before any cancer treatment. The chain joins TRBV6-5 to TRBJ1-2, with a weak D call TRBD1 (5 bases). This CDR3 reads CASSYGGRRDYGYTF. The CDR3 DNA reads as TGTGCCAGCAGTTACGGGGGTCGCAGGGACTATGGCTACACCTTC.